Below are 20 T cell receptor beta chains sequenced from a single sample in a study of T cells in women clearing cervical HPV infection. Some clones are missing from TCRdb's copy, which holds only in-frame ones; the method was immunoSEQ multiplex PCR. The listing records tens of thousands of clones. Material: blood buffy coat. Receptors were obtained from a woman between 18 and 70 years old with a cervical HPV16 infection that either progressed to CIN3+ or cleared (not recorded which).

Of note for this clone: The observed sequence ends 3 residues before the CDR3 terminus, with the missing tail filled in from the germline J gene. The rearrangement uses TRBV5-6 and TRBJ2-3, with 10 bases aligning to TRBD2. The length of the CDR3 is 15 residues. Germline CDR1 SGHDT, CDR2 YYEEEE. The CDR3 DNA, read in part, is TGTGCCAGCAGCGCCGTAGCGGGGGGCCAAGAGACG. Protein sequence: CASSAVAGGQET. Given in full, the CDR3 is CASSAVAGGQETQYF.

CDR3 loop: CSASWVSGGFGETYTF. The covered CDR3 bases are TGCAGTGCTAGTTGGGTTAGCGGGGGGTTTGGGGAGACC. The genes are TRBV20-1 and TRBJ1-2; D may be TRBD1 (5 bases). The DNA ends 3 residues before the CDR3 does, and the rest of the CDR3 is filled in from the germline J gene. Germline values: CDR1 DFQATT, CDR2 SNEGSKA (reference sequence). The CDR3 is 16 residues long.

To note about this clone: Read coverage stops 3 residues before the CDR3 terminus; the germline J gene supplies the remainder. The chain links TRBV2 to TRBJ1-2; D perhaps matches TRBD1 (5 bases). Germline-derived CDR1 and CDR2 are SNHLY and FYNNEI. The CDR3 totals 17 residues. The CDR3 loop reads CASSARQIGTTSYDYTF. The CDR3 DNA, read in part, is TGTGCCAGCAGCGCAAGACAAATCGGGACTACTTCCTACGAC.

Comment on this clone: The CDR3 is cut off 3 residues early in the read; its end comes from the germline J gene. The chain couples TRBV6-4 to TRBJ2-3, with TRBD2 matching over 9 bases. The junction had 0 bases not matched to a gene; V was cut back by 4 bases and J by 1 base. The V gene's germline CDR1 is MRHNA and CDR2 SNTAGT. This CDR3 has 14 residues. The CDR3 loop is CASSASGGTDTQYF. Incomplete CDR3 DNA: TGTGCCAGCAGTGCTAGCGGGGGCACAGATACG.

A word on this clone: The CDR3 end lies 3 residues beyond the end of the read and is filled in from the germline J gene. The chain carries TRBV28 and TRBJ1-5; a possible D gene is TRBD1 (5 bases). Germline CDR1 and CDR2: MDHEN and SYDVKM. This CDR3 has 17 residues. The V end was cut by 1 base, the J end by 6 bases, with 19 bases between. CDR3 bases read: TGTGCCAGCAGTTTATACGTGGGAGGGGCAGTTGCTCAGCCC. It codes for CASSLYVGGAVAQP. The entire CDR3 protein is CASSLYVGGAVAQPQHF.

This CDR3 reads CASSLRRFQETQYF. The CDR3 DNA, read in part, is TGTGCCAGCAGTTTGAGGCGGTTCCAAGAGACG. J is TRBJ2-3 and V is TRBV12-3 or TRBV12-4; no reliable D call. The CDR3 end lies 3 residues beyond the end of the read and is filled in from the germline J gene. This CDR3 comprises 14 residues.

About this clone itself: The CDR3 is cut off 3 residues early in the read; its end comes from the germline J gene. The chain has TRBV29-1 and TRBJ2-5; D unclear. This CDR3 region has 10 residues. Germline CDR1 SQVTM, CDR2 ANQGSEA. The V end lost 3 bases, the J end lost 7 bases, and 6 bases lay between the germline ends. CDR3 amino acids: CSVETGTQYF. CDR3 DNA (partial): TGCAGCGTTGAGACGGGGACC. The entire variable domain, with the rest obtained from reference TRBV29-1 and TRBJ2-5, is as follows: SAVISQKPSRDICQRGTSLTIQCQVDSQVTMMFWYRQQPGQSLTLIATANQGSEATYESGFVIDKFPISRPNLTFSTLTVSNMSPEDSSIYLCSVETGTQYFGPGTRLLVL.

A word on this clone: The sequenced fragment ends 3 residues before the CDR3 boundary, so the rest is inferred from the germline J gene. The J gene is TRBJ1-2, the V gene TRBV14, with 10 bases that match TRBD1. This CDR3 spans 15 amino acids. CDR1 SGHDN and CDR2 FVKESK come from the germline V gene. This CDR3 is CASSQATDRGTGYTF. The covered CDR3 bases are TGTGCCAGCAGCCAAGCGACGGACAGGGGGACGGGC.

Regarding this clone: Sequencing ends 3 residues short of the CDR3 end; the germline J gene provides the rest. The chain couples TRBV29-1 to TRBJ2-3, with 7 positions matching TRBD2. CDR1 is SQVTM, CDR2 ANQGSEA, per germline. The CDR3 has 14 amino acids. This CDR3 reads CSVLSWAGVETQYF. The part of the CDR3 DNA that was read is TGCAGCGTCCTCAGCTGGGCGGGGGTGGAGACG.

As to this clone: The read ends 3 residues before the CDR3 terminus; that terminus is restored from the germline J gene. V is TRBV20-1 and J is TRBJ2-2; D not resolved. Trimming cost V 6 bases and J 1 base, with 12 bases left between them. Germline assignment: CDR1 DFQATT and CDR2 SNEGSKA (reference sequence). The CDR3 has 14 residues. CDR3 DNA, as far as it was read: TGCAGTGCCTCCCGACTCTTGAACACCGGGGAG. Protein sequence: CSASRLLNTGE. The full CDR3 protein reads CSASRLLNTGELFF.

A word on this clone: With the read ending 3 residues before the CDR3 end, the germline J gene is used to fill in that end. The rearrangement joins TRBV28 to TRBJ1-1, with 7 bases identical to TRBD1. V trimming: 8 bases; J trimming: 0 bases; junction bases outside the gene matches: 6. The CDR3 length is 14 residues. Germline CDR1 reads MDHEN; CDR2 reads SYDVKM. The covered CDR3 bases are TGTGCCAGCCTCGAACAGGGGCTGAACACTGAA. Its protein product is CASLEQGLNTE. The entire CDR3 reads CASLEQGLNTEAFF.

Points on this clone: The read terminates 3 residues ahead of where the CDR3 ends, so the germline J gene completes it. V gene TRBV19 combines with J gene TRBJ1-2; TRBD1 agrees at 7 bases. Germline V gene sequence: CDR1 LNHDA, CDR2 SQIVND (reference sequence). CDR3 size: 14 residues. CDR3 sequence reads: CATNPTDRARDYTF. Incomplete CDR3 DNA: TGTGCCACCAACCCCACTGACAGGGCGCGCGAC.

A word on this clone: The CDR3 end falls 3 residues outside the read, so it is completed with the germline J gene. Within the sample, other DNA sequences also encode this same CDR3. The chain has TRBV7-9 and TRBJ1-3; D may be TRBD1 (6 bases). CDR1 SEHNR and CDR2 FQNEAQ come from the germline V gene (reference sequence). The length of the CDR3 is 13 residues. The CDR3 sequence: CASSPGPQGPIYF. The DNA read from the CDR3 is TGTGCCAGCAGCCCGGGACCCCAGGGGCCC.

CDR3 DNA, as far as it was read: TGTGCCAGCAGTCAATCGATCGACAGGCTCTCCTACGAG. Its translation is CASSQSIDRLSYE. The complete CDR3 protein is CASSQSIDRLSYEQYF. The chain employs TRBV6-7 and TRBJ2-7; tentative D call: TRBD1 (6 bases). Sequencing ends 3 residues short of the CDR3 end; the germline J gene provides the rest. TRBV6-7 is known as an ORF, though its function is uncertain. The CDR3 covers 16 residues. Trimming removed 5 bases from V and 0 bases from J, with 17 bases in between.

Comments on this clone: The DNA ends 3 residues before the CDR3 does, and the rest of the CDR3 is filled in from the germline J gene. This chain links TRBV6-4 with TRBJ2-1, with D perhaps TRBD1 (5 bases). Germline V gives CDR1 MRHNA, CDR2 SNTAGT. V was cut by 5 bases and J by 9 bases, with 20 bases left in between. The CDR3 contains 15 residues. Incomplete CDR3 DNA: TGTGCCAGCAGTCCGACAGAGGTACAACTTAGTGAG. It codes for CASSPTEVQLSE. The entire CDR3 protein reads CASSPTEVQLSEQFF.

A word on this clone: The read stops 3 residues short of the end of the CDR3; the missing end is completed from the germline J gene. The chain is built from TRBV29-1 and TRBJ2-7, with D perhaps TRBD1 (6 bases). The CDR3 runs to 17 residues. V shed 6 bases and J shed 0 bases, with 24 bases lying between them. Per the germline V gene, CDR1 is SQVTM and CDR2 is ANQGSEA. The CDR3 reads CSVATSLHGDNSYEQYF. CDR3 bases read: TGCAGCGTCGCTACCTCCCTCCATGGGGACAACTCCTACGAG.

A remark on this clone: The CDR3 end is not reached by the read, which stops 3 residues before it; the germline J gene fills it in. Other DNA sequences from this sample encode an identical CDR3 as well. The chain joins TRBV19 to TRBJ1-3; weak D call: TRBD1 (5 bases). Deletions cut 7 bases from V and 1 base from J, with 20 bases between. This CDR3 is 17 amino acids long. Germline V lookup: CDR1 LNHDA, CDR2 SQIVND (reference sequence). The covered CDR3 bases are TGTGCCAGTACCTGGAGGGGTCCCAACACATCTGGAAACACC. It yields the protein CASTWRGPNTSGNT. The full CDR3 sequence reads CASTWRGPNTSGNTIYF.

Concerning this clone itself: The read halts 3 residues ahead of the CDR3 end, with the missing end drawn from the germline J gene. The J gene is TRBJ1-2, the V gene TRBV20-1; TRBD1 is a possible D gene (6 bases). Germline assignment: CDR1 DFQATT and CDR2 SNEGSKA (reference sequence). The CDR3 has 13 residues. The CDR3 sequence: CSAPHRVIGGYTF. The CDR3 bases that were read are TGCAGTGCTCCCCACAGGGTAATCGGGGGC.

In the case of this clone: The missing CDR3 end, 3 residues past where the read stops, is filled in from the germline J gene. V and J are TRBV4-2 and TRBJ1-2; D remains ambiguous. V lost 3 bases and J lost 3, with 17 bases in between. Germline lookup yields CDR1 LGHNA and CDR2 YNFKEQ. CDR3 length: 16 amino acids. The CDR3 sequence: CASSHHRTLLDYGYTF. The CDR3 DNA, read in part, is TGTGCCAGCAGCCACCACCGGACTCTCTTGGACTATGGC.

About this clone: The CDR3 extends 3 residues past the end of the read, so its final part is completed from the germline J gene. The V gene is TRBV19, the J gene TRBJ1-5; D is undetermined. The CDR3 runs 13 residues. Trimming shortened V by 3 bases and J by 6 bases, and 9 bases separated the two germline ends. CDR1 and CDR2 (germline): LNHDA, SQIVND (reference sequence). The CDR3 reads CASSIRGGQPQHF. CDR3 DNA, as far as it was read: TGTGCCAGTAGTATTCGGGGAGGTCAGCCC.